The 30 T cell receptor beta chains presented below share a single source sample, sequenced in a study of shared clonotypes between healthy human individuals. Libraries were prepared by immunoSEQ multiplex PCR; TCRdb keeps only in-frame clonotypes and omits some of them. The data contain about 100,000 clones, about 67% of them seen just once; the ten biggest clones take up approximately 25%. Input material: memory CD8+ T cells sorted from blood. Documented subset: CD45RO+ cells pooled with CCR7-negative TemRA cells. The receptors were sampled from a young woman in good health.

This clone was recorded a few times. The CDR3 sequence: CASSLGARESGYTF. CDR3 in DNA: TGTGCCAGCAGCTTAGGGGCACGAGAGTCTGGCTACACCTTC. This rearrangement joins TRBV7-9 to TRBJ1-2; D remains ambiguous. The V and J ends lost 1 base and 7 bases respectively, with 13 bases between them. The CDR3 is 14 residues long. Germline CDR1 is SEHNR and CDR2 is FQNEAQ (reference sequence).

The V and J genes are TRBV5-4 and TRBJ1-2; weak D call: TRBD1 (5 bases). Trimming took 3 bases from V and 4 from J, leaving 13 bases between them. CDR1 SGHNT and CDR2 YYREEE come from the germline V gene (reference sequence). The CDR3 loop spans 14 amino acids. The CDR3 DNA follows: TGTGCCAGCAGCTCAGTCAAGCAGGGCTATGGCTACACCTTC. It translates to CASSSVKQGYGYTF.

The J gene is TRBJ2-5, the V gene TRBV6-6; tentatively, D is TRBD2 (5 bases). The J call may be in error: the DNA end matches TRBJ2-7 better. This CDR3 spans 13 amino acids. The germline gives CDR1 MNHNY, CDR2 SVGAGI (reference sequence). The CDR3 here is CASSYIEGYEQYF. CDR3 bases: TGTGCCAGCAGTTACATCGAGGGTTACGAGCAGTACTTC.

The J gene is TRBJ2-1, the V gene TRBV4-1; D possibly corresponds to TRBD2 (6 bases). CDR1 is MGHRA and CDR2 is YSYEKL in the germline V gene. The length of the CDR3 is 17 residues. Trimming took 4 bases from V and 0 from J, leaving 16 bases between them. The CDR3 spells CASSPLGSGSSYNEQFF. In DNA, the CDR3 is TGCGCCAGCAGCCCCTTGGGTAGCGGTAGCTCCTACAATGAGCAGTTCTTC.

The CDR3 DNA sequence: TGTGCCAGCAGTGTACAGGGGAGGGGCTACACCTTC. Protein product: CASSVQGRGYTF. The V call is TRBV6-1, the J call TRBJ1-2, with 7 bases lining up with TRBD1. Germline V gene sequence: CDR1 MNHNS, CDR2 SASEGT. V was pared by 4 bases and J by 8 bases, with 4 bases of the junction left unmatched. The CDR3 has 12 amino acids.

The rearrangement uses TRBV6-1 and TRBJ2-7, with D possibly TRBD1 on 5 matching bases. Germline CDR1 and CDR2: MNHNS and SASEGT. This CDR3 has 14 amino acids. V lost 8 bases and J lost 0, with 14 bases in between. Here the CDR3 reads CASASRTNSYEQYF. The CDR3 bases are TGTGCCAGCGCCTCCCGGACAAACTCCTACGAGCAGTACTTC.

This clone has only one observation. A read error is possible here, since a much larger clone lies one base away. This specimen includes other DNA sequences encoding the same CDR3. The rearrangement joins TRBV6-5 to TRBJ2-3; D call uncertain. This CDR3 has 16 residues. Germline V CDR1 and CDR2: MNHEY, SVGAGI. V was cut by 0 bases and J by 5 bases, with 15 bases left in between. CDR3 coding DNA: TGTGCCAGCAGTTACTCGATTCAGGTCCCGGGAGATACGCAGTATTTT. Its protein product is CASSYSIQVPGDTQYF.

V is TRBV5-4 and J is TRBJ2-3, with 7 positions matching TRBD2. The CDR3 sequence is 14 residues long. The germline gives CDR1 SGHNT, CDR2 YYREEE (reference sequence). The trim removed 4 bases at V and 4 bases at J, leaving 6 bases unmatched. CDR3 sequence (DNA): TGTGCCAGCAGCGGGACTATGGCCCCAGATACGCAGTATTTT. This translates into CASSGTMAPDTQYF.

The chain is built from TRBV5-5 and TRBJ2-7; maybe TRBD2 (6 bases). The CDR3 runs 18 residues. V gave up 2 bases and J gave up 2 bases, with 23 bases separating them. Germline CDR1 reads SGHKS; CDR2 reads YYEKEE (reference sequence). This CDR3 is CASSFFPPGLADPYEQYF. CDR3 bases: TGTGCCAGCAGCTTTTTCCCACCGGGACTGGCGGACCCCTACGAGCAGTACTTC.

The gene calls are TRBV27 and TRBJ2-7; possibly TRBD2 for D (5 bases). The V end was cut by 8 bases, the J end by 3 bases, with 17 bases between. CDR1 and CDR2 from the germline V gene are MNHEY and SMNVEV (reference sequence). The CDR3 is 14 residues long. The CDR3 sequence: CASGPGAAFYEQYF. The CDR3 coding sequence is TGTGCCAGCGGCCCTGGAGCGGCCTTCTACGAGCAGTACTTC.

This clone was detected only once. This chain uses TRBV9 with TRBJ1-4; D is unclear. The germline V gene encodes CDR1 SGDLS and CDR2 YYNGEE. The CDR3 is 16 amino acids. V lost 3 bases and J 0 bases, leaving 12 bases between the germline ends. The DNA for the CDR3 is TGTGCCAGCAGCGGTTCGGGTTCCACAACTAATGAAAAACTGTTTTTT. Residues: CASSGSGSTTNEKLFF.

This chain connects TRBV28 to TRBJ2-7, with D uncertain. Deletions cut 2 bases from V and 3 bases from J, with 11 bases between. The CDR3 covers 14 residues. Germline assignment: CDR1 MDHEN and CDR2 SYDVKM. This CDR3 reads CASSLPGVSYEQYF. The CDR3 nucleotides are TGTGCCAGCAGTTTACCCGGAGTAAGCTACGAGCAGTACTTC. Drawing the rest from reference TRBV28 and TRBJ2-7, the complete variable domain is DVKVTQSSRYLVKRTGEKVFLECVQDMDHENMFWYRQDPGLGLRLIYFSYDVKMKEKGDIPEGYSVSREKKERFSLILESASTNQTSMYLCASSLPGVSYEQYFGPGTRLTVT.

This clone was detected only a few times. V gene TRBV7-9 combines with J gene TRBJ2-1, with TRBD1 matching over 7 bases. The CDR3 contains 14 residues. Germline V CDR1 and CDR2: SEHNR, FQNEAQ (reference sequence). The trim removed 4 bases at V and 5 bases at J, leaving 5 bases unmatched. Written as DNA, the CDR3 is TGTGCCAGCAGCTCCGGGACAGCCAACAATGAGCAGTTCTTC. Translation: CASSSGTANNEQFF.

The DNA of the CDR3 is TGTGCCAGCAGCTTAGTTGCGGGGTTCTCCTACGAGCAGTACTTC. It yields the protein CASSLVAGFSYEQYF. This rearrangement joins TRBV11-2 to TRBJ2-7; maybe TRBD2 (6 bases). This CDR3 region has 15 residues. Between the trimmed V and J ends, which lost 1 base and 0 bases, there was a span of 10 bases. Germline assignment: CDR1 SGHAT and CDR2 FQNNGV.

The J gene is TRBJ2-1, the V gene TRBV27, with D possibly TRBD2 on 6 matching bases. This CDR3 is built from 15 residues. V was trimmed by 5 bases and J by 0 bases, leaving 11 bases between them. CDR1 is MNHEY, CDR2 SMNVEV, per germline (reference sequence). In nucleotides, the CDR3 is TGTGCCAGCAGTCCAAGCGGGTACTCCTACAATGAGCAGTTCTTC. Translated: CASSPSGYSYNEQFF.

V gene TRBV6-6 combines with J gene TRBJ1-1; the match to TRBD1 covers 9 bases. Germline values: CDR1 MNHNY, CDR2 SVGAGI (reference sequence). Trimming took 4 bases from V and 6 from J; bases not matched to a gene: 6. The CDR3 totals 14 residues. CDR3 in DNA: TGTGCCAGCAGTTCCCGGGACAGGGACTCTGAAGCTTTCTTT. Translating it yields CASSSRDRDSEAFF.

This clone was counted at least ten times. The sample carries other DNA sequences with the same CDR3. V and J are TRBV6-4 and TRBJ2-6, with D hard to call. V was cut by 0 bases and J by 1 base, with 4 bases left in between. Germline CDR1 is MRHNA and CDR2 is SNTAGT. This CDR3 spans 15 amino acids. CDR3 coding DNA: TGTGCCAGCAGTGACTCGAGGTCTGGGGCCAACGTCCTGACTTTC. Protein: CASSDSRSGANVLTF.

The table lists this clone with a count of one. V and J are TRBV19 and TRBJ2-1; 9 bases align to TRBD2. J gave up 4 bases and V 7 bases, and 14 bases lay outside the gene matches. Germline values: CDR1 LNHDA, CDR2 SQIVND (reference sequence). There are 17 residues in the CDR3. The CDR3 protein is CASTSTARLAAYNEQFF. The CDR3 DNA reads as TGTGCCAGTACCTCAACGGCGCGACTAGCGGCATACAATGAGCAGTTCTTC.

J is TRBJ2-3 and V is TRBV28; 8 nucleotides match TRBD2. Germline V gene lookup returns CDR1 MDHEN and CDR2 SYDVKM. The CDR3 sequence is 15 residues long. V lost 4 bases, J lost 4 bases, and 7 bases stayed unmatched. The CDR3: CASSSTGGRPDTQYF. CDR3 nucleotides: TGTGCCAGCAGTTCTACGGGAGGGCGCCCAGATACGCAGTATTTT.

The chain joins TRBV7-9 to TRBJ2-6; tentatively, D is TRBD2 (6 bases). Germline V CDR1 and CDR2: SEHNR, FQNEAQ (reference sequence). The CDR3 runs 18 residues. The ends were cut back, 1 base at V and 0 bases at J, with 13 bases in the middle. Written as DNA, the CDR3 is TGTGCCAGCAGCTTAGTGGAGGGAACCTACTCTGGGGCCAACGTCCTGACTTTC. Translated: CASSLVEGTYSGANVLTF.

The chain carries TRBV23-1 and TRBJ1-3; D remains ambiguous. TRBV23-1 is noted as an ORF with a role that remains uncertain. This CDR3 is 15 amino acids long. Trimming pared 1 base from V and 8 bases from J, leaving 15 bases between. The CDR3 DNA reads as TGCGCCAGCAGTCAATTTCATAAGTCAGCAGACACCATATATTTT. Amino acid sequence: CASSQFHKSADTIYF.

This clone appeared many times. The rearrangement joins TRBV29-1 to TRBJ1-1; TRBD1 matches at 7 bases. Per the germline V gene, CDR1 is SQVTM and CDR2 is ANQGSEA. Trimming at V came to 7 bases and at J to 11 bases, leaving 16 bases not matched to a gene. The CDR3 has 13 residues. The CDR3 sequence is CSAVTGTGQGAFF. The CDR3 DNA sequence: TGCAGCGCAGTGACAGGGACGGGCCAGGGTGCTTTCTTT.

This clone was seen just once. The chain employs TRBV5-1 and TRBJ2-1; D is possibly TRBD1 (6 bases). This CDR3 has 13 residues. Germline CDR1 is SGHRS and CDR2 is YFSETQ. V was shortened by 0 bases and J by 9 bases, with 10 bases between the two germline ends. The DNA for the CDR3 is TGCGCCAGCAGCTTGGACAGGGTAGCTGAGCAGTTCTTC. It yields the protein CASSLDRVAEQFF.

J is TRBJ1-2 and V is TRBV27; no clear D. The CDR3 spans 13 residues. The V end lost 0 bases, the J end lost 8 bases, and 10 bases lay between the germline ends. Germline loops: CDR1 MNHEY, CDR2 SMNVEV (reference sequence). The CDR3 region has the DNA TGTGCCAGCAGTTTATCAGGGATCTTAGGCTACACCTTC. Translated: CASSLSGILGYTF.

V and J are TRBV30 and TRBJ2-5, with D hard to call. The CDR3 has 14 residues. Trimming shortened V by 0 bases and J by 0 bases, and 8 bases separated the two germline ends. Germline CDR1 and CDR2: GTSNPN and SVGIG (reference sequence). The CDR3 loop reads CAWSVHSNQETQYF. DNA of the CDR3: TGTGCCTGGAGTGTACACAGTAACCAAGAGACCCAGTACTTC. Filled out from reference TRBV30 and TRBJ2-5, the complete variable domain reads SQTIHQWPATLVQPVGSPLSLECTVEGTSNPNLYWYRQAAGRGLQLLFYSVGIGQISSEVPQNLSASRPQDRQFILSSKKLLLSDSGFYLCAWSVHSNQETQYFGPGTRLLVL.

The rearrangement uses TRBV7-2 and TRBJ2-7, with D tentatively TRBD1 (6 bases). Looked up from germline, CDR1 is SGHTA and CDR2 is FQGNSA. CDR3 length: 14 amino acids. V was shortened by 1 base and J by 7 bases, with 14 bases between the two germline ends. Here the CDR3 reads CASSLDVWQGEQYF. The CDR3 nucleotides read TGTGCCAGCAGCTTAGACGTCTGGCAGGGGGAGCAGTACTTC.

A note on this clone: Other DNA sequences in the same sample also yield this CDR3. The chain carries TRBV5-4 and TRBJ2-2, with unresolved D. The CDR3 length is 12 residues. Trimming shortened V by 3 bases and J by 5 bases, and 5 bases separated the two germline ends. Germline assignment: CDR1 SGHNT and CDR2 YYREEE (reference sequence). The CDR3 reads CASSSTTGELFF. The CDR3 coding sequence is TGTGCCAGCAGCTCGACTACCGGGGAGCTGTTTTTT.

The rearrangement links TRBV11-1 to TRBJ2-1; 7 nucleotides line up with TRBD1. The V segment lost 5 bases and the J segment 9 bases; nucleotides outside the gene matches: 16. There are 16 residues in the CDR3. Germline loops: CDR1 SGHAT, CDR2 FQDESV (reference sequence). The DNA of the CDR3 is TGTGCCAGCAGCCCTCCAGAGGGGGCCTTAGGAGGTGAGCAGTTCTTC. It translates to CASSPPEGALGGEQFF. The variable domain in full, with the rest retrieved from reference TRBV11-1 and TRBJ2-1, is EAEVAQSPRYKITEKSQAVAFWCDPISGHATLYWYRQILGQGPELLVQFQDESVVDDSQLPKDRFSAERLKGVDSTLKIQPAELGDSAMYLCASSPPEGALGGEQFFGPGTRLTVL.

The table lists this clone with many counts. The chain is built from TRBV7-2 and TRBJ1-5; D gene ambiguous. Germline assignment: CDR1 SGHTA and CDR2 FQGNSA. The CDR3 is 14 amino acids. V lost 7 bases, J lost 5 bases, and 15 bases lay in between. The CDR3 protein is CASTGGQYDQPQHF. The DNA for the CDR3 is TGTGCCAGCACGGGCGGCCAGTATGATCAGCCCCAGCATTTT.

This clone was counted only a few times. The chain is built from TRBV9 and TRBJ2-7; 7 bases match TRBD1. The V segment lost 3 bases and the J segment 2 bases; nucleotides outside the gene matches: 8. CDR1 SGDLS and CDR2 YYNGEE come from the germline V gene. The CDR3 is 15 residues long. The CDR3 DNA sequence: TGTGCCAGCAGCGCGCCGGGACAGATGACCTACGAGCAGTACTTC. It codes for CASSAPGQMTYEQYF.